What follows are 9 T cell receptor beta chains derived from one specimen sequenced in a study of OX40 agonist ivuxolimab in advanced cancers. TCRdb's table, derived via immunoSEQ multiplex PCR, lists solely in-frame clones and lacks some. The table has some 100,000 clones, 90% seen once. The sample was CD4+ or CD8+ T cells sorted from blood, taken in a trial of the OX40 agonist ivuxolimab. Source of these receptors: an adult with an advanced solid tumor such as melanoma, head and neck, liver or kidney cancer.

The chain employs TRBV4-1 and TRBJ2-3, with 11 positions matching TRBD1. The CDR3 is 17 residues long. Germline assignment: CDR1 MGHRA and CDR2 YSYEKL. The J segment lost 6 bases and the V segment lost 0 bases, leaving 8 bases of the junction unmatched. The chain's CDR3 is CASSQDLRTGGWDTQYF. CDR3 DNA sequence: TGCGCCAGCAGCCAAGATCTTAGGACAGGGGGCTGGGATACGCAGTATTTT.

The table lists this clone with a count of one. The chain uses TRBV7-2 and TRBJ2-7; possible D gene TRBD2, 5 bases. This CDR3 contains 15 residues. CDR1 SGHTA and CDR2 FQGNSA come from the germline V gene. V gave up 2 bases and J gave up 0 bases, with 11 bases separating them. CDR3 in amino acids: CASSLNILVSYEQYF. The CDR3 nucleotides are TGTGCCAGCAGCTTAAATATACTAGTCTCCTACGAGCAGTACTTC.

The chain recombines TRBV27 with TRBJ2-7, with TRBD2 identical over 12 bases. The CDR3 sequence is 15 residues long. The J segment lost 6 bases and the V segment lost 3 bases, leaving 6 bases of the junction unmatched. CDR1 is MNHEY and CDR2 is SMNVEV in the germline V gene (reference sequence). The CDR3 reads CASSFRLAGGLEQYF. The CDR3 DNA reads TGTGCCAGCAGTTTCCGGCTAGCGGGAGGGCTCGAGCAGTACTTC.

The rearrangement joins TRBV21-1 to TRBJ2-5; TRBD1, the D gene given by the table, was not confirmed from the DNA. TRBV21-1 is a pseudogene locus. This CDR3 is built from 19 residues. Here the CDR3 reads CASSNLEAHRDRGGETQYF. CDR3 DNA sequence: TGTGCCAGCAGCAACCTGGAGGCCCACCGGGACAGGGGAGGAGAGACCCAGTACTTC.

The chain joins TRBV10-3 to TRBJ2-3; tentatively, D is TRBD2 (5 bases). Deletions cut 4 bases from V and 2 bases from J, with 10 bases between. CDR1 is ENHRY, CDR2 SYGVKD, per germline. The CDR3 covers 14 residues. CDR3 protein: CAISVVGNTDTQYF. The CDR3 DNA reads TGTGCCATCAGTGTAGTCGGGAACACAGATACGCAGTATTTT.

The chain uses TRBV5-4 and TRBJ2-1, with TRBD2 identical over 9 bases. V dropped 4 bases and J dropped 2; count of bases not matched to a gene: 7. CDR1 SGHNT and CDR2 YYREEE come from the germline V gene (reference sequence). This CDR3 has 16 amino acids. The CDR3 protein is CASSPSSGIAYNEQFF. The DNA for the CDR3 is TGTGCCAGCAGCCCCTCTAGCGGGATTGCCTACAATGAGCAGTTCTTC.

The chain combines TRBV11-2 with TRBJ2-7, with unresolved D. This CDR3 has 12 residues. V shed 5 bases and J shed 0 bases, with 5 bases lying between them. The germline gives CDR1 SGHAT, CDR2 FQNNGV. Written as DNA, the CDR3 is TGTGCCAGCAGCAGGACCTCCTACGAGCAGTACTTC. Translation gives CASSRTSYEQYF.

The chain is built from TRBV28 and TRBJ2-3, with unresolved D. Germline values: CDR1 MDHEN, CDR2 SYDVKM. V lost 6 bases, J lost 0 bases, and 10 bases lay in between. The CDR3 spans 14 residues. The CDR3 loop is CASRGPLSTDTQYF. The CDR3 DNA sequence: TGTGCCAGCAGGGGTCCCCTCAGCACAGATACGCAGTATTTT.

The CDR3 coding sequence is TGTGCCAGCAGCACGGGGACAGGGGGGGGCCAAGAGACCCAGTACTTC. Its protein product is CASSTGTGGGQETQYF. The rearrangement links TRBV7-2 to TRBJ2-5, with 11 nucleotides matching TRBD1. CDR3 length equals 16 residues. Germline V gene sequence: CDR1 SGHTA, CDR2 FQGNSA. With 5 bases clipped from V and 1 base from J, the junction kept 6 bases outside the gene matches.